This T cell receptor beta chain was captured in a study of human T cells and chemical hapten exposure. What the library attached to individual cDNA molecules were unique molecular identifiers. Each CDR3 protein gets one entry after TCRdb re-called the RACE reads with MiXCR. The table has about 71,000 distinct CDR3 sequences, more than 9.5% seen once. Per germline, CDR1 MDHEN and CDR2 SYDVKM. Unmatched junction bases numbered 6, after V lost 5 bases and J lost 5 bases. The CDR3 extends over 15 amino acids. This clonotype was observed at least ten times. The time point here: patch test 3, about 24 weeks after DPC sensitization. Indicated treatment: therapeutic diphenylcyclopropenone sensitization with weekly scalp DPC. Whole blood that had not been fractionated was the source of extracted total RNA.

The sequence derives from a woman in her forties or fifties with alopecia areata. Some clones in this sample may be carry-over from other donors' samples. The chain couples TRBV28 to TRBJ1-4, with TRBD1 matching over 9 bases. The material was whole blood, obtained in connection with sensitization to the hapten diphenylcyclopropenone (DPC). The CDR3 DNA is TGTGCCAGCAGTGTTACCGGGACAGGGAATGAAAAACTGTTTTTT. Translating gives CASSVTGTGNEKLFF.